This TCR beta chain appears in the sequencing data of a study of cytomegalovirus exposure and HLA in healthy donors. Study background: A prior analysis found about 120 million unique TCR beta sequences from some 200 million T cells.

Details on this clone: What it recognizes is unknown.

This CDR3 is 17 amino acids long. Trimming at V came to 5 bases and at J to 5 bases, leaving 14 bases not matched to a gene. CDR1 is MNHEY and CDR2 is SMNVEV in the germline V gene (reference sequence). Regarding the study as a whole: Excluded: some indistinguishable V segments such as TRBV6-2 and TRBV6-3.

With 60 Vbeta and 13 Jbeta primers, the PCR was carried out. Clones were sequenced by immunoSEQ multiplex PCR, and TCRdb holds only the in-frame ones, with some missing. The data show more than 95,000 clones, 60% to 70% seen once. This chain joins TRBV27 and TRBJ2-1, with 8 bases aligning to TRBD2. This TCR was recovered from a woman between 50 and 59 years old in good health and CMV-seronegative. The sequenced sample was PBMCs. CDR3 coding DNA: TGTGCCAGCAGTCCACTATATACTAGCGGACTCCACAATGAGCAGTTCTTC. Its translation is CASSPLYTSGLHNEQFF.